Detailed here is one T cell receptor (beta chain). Participants' own reports of clinical history determined their cohort assignment. The sample belongs to a study of blood T cell repertoires in COVID-19. Overall study context: Material from acute and convalescent COVID-19 was sourced from the United States, Italy and Spain. T cells, B-cell-depleted T cells, or PBMCs provided the cDNA or gDNA that served as material.

The CDR3 totals 17 residues. Trimming left V 3 bases short and J 2 bases short, with 18 bases between. The germline CDR1 and CDR2 sequences are MGHRA and YSYEKL. Per the original data handling: Estimated nucleated cell counts came from reference gene primer amplification. Some clones are missing from TCRdb's copy, which holds only in-frame ones; the method was immunoSEQ multiplex PCR. The V and J calls and clone size are taken from that table; D and trimming were inferred from the DNA. The sample has 430,000 or so clones; roughly 90% are singletons. This rearrangement joins TRBV4-1 to TRBJ2-3; D perhaps matches TRBD1 (6 bases). The receptor's source is a woman younger than 35 who had been exposed to COVID-19. The specimen was PBMCs or T cells enriched from blood (not recorded which). DNA of the CDR3: TGCGCCAGCAGCCAGGGGGCGGCAAGGCGTTCCACAGATACGCAGTATTTT. It is translated as CASSQGAARRSTDTQYF.